The clone carrying this T cell receptor beta chain was detected ten times or more. Its antigen remains unknown. This entry belongs to a study of metastatic and nonmetastatic thyroid tumors. On the study more broadly: Peripheral blood and tumor or nodule samples from malignant and benign thyroid patients were compared.

Via MiXCR, TCRdb re-called the PCR reads. The sample records about 24,000 clones, 22% being singletons. Patients had received no treatment of any kind before thyroid surgery. Regarding the study as a whole: Reportedly, malignant thyroid tumors had significantly higher TCR beta diversity than benign nodules, in blood and tumor.

V lost 0 bases, J lost 5 bases, and 11 bases lay in between. The CDR3 spans 15 residues. Germline V gene data show CDR1 as MRHNA and CDR2 as SNTAGT. The TCR comes from a female donor with papillary thyroid cancer or a benign thyroid nodule (not recorded which). Some clones in this sample may be carry-over from other donors' samples. The rearrangement links TRBV6-4 to TRBJ2-1; possibly TRBD2 for D (6 bases). Specimen: blood. The CDR3 DNA reads TGTGCCAGCAGTGACTCAGGGACTTCCCACAATGAGCAGTTCTTC. The encoded protein is CASSDSGTSHNEQFF.